Listed below are T cell receptor beta chains from one sample, sequenced in a study of OX40 agonist ivuxolimab in advanced cancers. Produced via immunoSEQ multiplex PCR; TCRdb's table is partial and in-frame only. The sample lists some 83,000 clones; about nine tenths were seen once. Sample: CD4+ or CD8+ T cells sorted from blood, taken in a trial of the OX40 agonist ivuxolimab. These receptors originate from an adult with an advanced solid tumor such as melanoma, head and neck, liver or kidney cancer. CDR3s include the opening cysteine and the closing phenylalanine or tryptophan. Fields, in order: CDR3 protein, CDR3 DNA, V gene, clone size, D gene, J gene. The D gene is left open where the match is weak. Size tells how often a clone was seen (once, few, many) or the class of an expanded clone, and some rows leave it out.

CASSPGGGGNSEAFF,TGTGCCAGCAGTCCCGGGGGAGGGGGTAACTCTGAAGCTTTCTTT,TRBV5-4,NA,NA,TRBJ1-1
CASSRGTSAYNEQFF,TGTGCCAGCAGTCGGGGTACTAGCGCCTACAATGAGCAGTTCTTC,TRBV7-9,NA,TRBD2,TRBJ2-1
CASSSSGRAGTDTQYF,TGTGCCAGCAGTTCTAGCGGGAGGGCCGGCACAGATACGCAGTATTTT,TRBV11-1,NA,TRBD2,TRBJ2-3
CASSVQLTGELFF,TGTGCCAGCAGTGTACAGCTTACCGGGGAGCTGTTTTTT,TRBV6-1,NA,NA,TRBJ2-2
CASSLPVSYNEQFF,TGTGCCAGCAGCTTACCGGTTTCCTACAATGAGCAGTTCTTC,TRBV13,NA,NA,TRBJ2-1
CASSPDLPAYEQYF,TGCGCCAGCAGCCCGGATCTCCCGGCCTACGAGCAGTACTTC,TRBV5-1,NA,NA,TRBJ2-7
CASSYLQGSGYTF,TGTGCCAGCAGTTATCTACAGGGGAGTGGCTACACCTTC,TRBV6-1,NA,TRBD1,TRBJ1-2
CASSLNARGTRGNQPQHF,TGTGCCAGCAGTTTAAACGCGAGGGGGACACGGGGCAATCAGCCCCAGCATTTT,TRBV28,NA,NA,TRBJ1-5
CASSLNSLAGPTYNEQFF,TGTGCCAGCAGCTTAAATTCACTAGCGGGACCAACCTACAATGAGCAGTTCTTC,TRBV7-8,NA,TRBD2,TRBJ2-1
CASSLGPNQPQHF,TGTGCCAGCAGCTTAGGTCCGAATCAGCCCCAGCATTTT,TRBV7-3,NA,NA,TRBJ1-5
CASFTRGPGMNTEAFF,TGTGCCTCGTTTACCCGTGGACCGGGGATGAACACTGAAGCTTTCTTT,TRBV10-3,NA,NA,TRBJ1-1
CASSTSGSGANVLTF,TGTGCCAGCAGTACTTCAGGGTCTGGGGCCAACGTCCTGACTTTC,TRBV28,NA,NA,TRBJ2-6
CASSIGTGDHQPQHF,TGTGCCAGTAGTATCGGGACAGGGGACCATCAGCCCCAGCATTTT,TRBV19,NA,TRBD1,TRBJ1-5
CASSGRQGAASGNTIYF,TGTGCCAGCAGCGGACGACAGGGGGCCGCATCTGGAAACACCATATATTTT,TRBV7-2,once,TRBD1,TRBJ1-3
CASSEGQATYQPQHF,TGTGCCAGCAGCGAGGGACAGGCAACCTATCAGCCCCAGCATTTT,TRBV9,NA,TRBD1,TRBJ1-5
CASSVGDREVEKLFF,TGTGCCAGCAGCGTAGGGGACAGGGAGGTGGAAAAACTGTTTTTT,TRBV9,NA,TRBD1,TRBJ1-4
CAWSGGQDTQYF,TGTGCCTGGAGTGGAGGGCAAGATACGCAGTATTTT,TRBV30,NA,NA,TRBJ2-3
CASSPPSGGPNNEQFF,TGTGCCAGCTCACCCCCTAGCGGGGGGCCCAACAATGAGCAGTTCTTC,TRBV18,NA,TRBD2,TRBJ2-1
CASSPGQSRTGELFF,TGTGCCAGCAGCCCCGGACAGAGTCGGACCGGGGAGCTGTTTTTT,TRBV7-6,few,NA,TRBJ2-2
CASSPGQDYGYTF,TGTGCCAGCAGTCCCGGACAAGACTATGGCTACACCTTC,TRBV2,NA,NA,TRBJ1-2
CAWSVQGTSGNTIYF,TGTGCCTGGAGTGTACAAGGGACCTCTGGAAACACCATATATTTT,TRBV30,NA,NA,TRBJ1-3
CASSLAGYLNTGELFF,TGTGCCAGCAGCTTAGCAGGGTATCTTAACACCGGGGAGCTGTTTTTT,TRBV11-1,NA,NA,TRBJ2-2
CASSSEVDTEAFF,TGTGCCAGCAGCTCAGAGGTAGACACTGAAGCTTTCTTT,TRBV9,NA,NA,TRBJ1-1
CASSSSTSGRVFGQYF,TGTGCCAGCAGCTCATCGACTAGCGGGAGGGTCTTTGGGCAGTACTTC,TRBV7-2,NA,TRBD2,TRBJ2-7
CAWQTGGLRQPQHF,TGTGCCTGGCAGACAGGGGGCTTAAGGCAGCCCCAGCATTTT,TRBV30,NA,TRBD1,TRBJ1-5
CASSQTVSSYEQYF,TGTGCCAGTAGTCAGACCGTAAGCTCCTACGAGCAGTACTTC,TRBV19,NA,NA,TRBJ2-7
CASSLSREETQYF,TGTGCCAGCAGTTTATCGAGGGAAGAGACCCAGTACTTC,TRBV27,NA,NA,TRBJ2-5
CASSQGLAGPYEQYF,TGTGCCAGCAGCCAAGGACTAGCGGGACCCTACGAGCAGTACTTC,TRBV11-3,NA,TRBD2,TRBJ2-7
CASSPWVSSAYNEQFF,TGTGCCAGCAGCCCATGGGTCTCTAGCGCTTACAATGAGCAGTTCTTC,TRBV7-9,NA,NA,TRBJ2-1
CASSPGQGSAGELFF,TGTGCCAGCTCACCGGGACAGGGGAGCGCCGGGGAGCTGTTTTTT,TRBV18,NA,TRBD1,TRBJ2-2
CASSDSTSGGDTQYF,TGTGCCAGCAGTGACTCGACTAGCGGGGGGGATACGCAGTATTTT,TRBV6-4,medium-sized,TRBD2,TRBJ2-3
CASSISDRGIFSNQPQHF,TGTGCCAGTAGTATAAGCGACAGGGGGATTTTTAGCAATCAGCCCCAGCATTTT,TRBV19,NA,TRBD1,TRBJ1-5
CASSRGDTATNEKLFF,TGTGCCAGCAGCCGTGGGGACACTGCAACTAATGAAAAACTGTTTTTT,TRBV6-6,NA,NA,TRBJ1-4
CASSVDLTSGARSRELFF,TGTGCCAGCAGCGTAGATCTCACTAGCGGGGCACGTAGTAGGGAGCTGTTTTTT,TRBV9,NA,TRBD2,TRBJ2-2
CASSYSGGESTEAFF,TGTGCCAGCAGTTACTCGGGCGGGGAGAGCACTGAAGCTTTCTTT,TRBV6-5,NA,NA,TRBJ1-1
CASSLQGANTEAFF,TGTGCCAGCAGTTTACAGGGGGCGAACACTGAAGCTTTCTTT,TRBV27,NA,TRBD1,TRBJ1-1
CASSSGGNSRNGEQYF,TGTGCCAGCAGTTCAGGGGGTAACAGTCGCAACGGGGAGCAGTACTTC,TRBV6-5,NA,TRBD1,TRBJ2-7
CASSQRTTSGSSYETQYF,TGTGCCAGCAGCCAACGGACGACTAGCGGGAGTTCGTACGAGACCCAGTACTTC,TRBV14,NA,TRBD2,TRBJ2-5
CASTSRGRSYEQYF,TGTGCCAGCACCTCGAGGGGCAGATCTTACGAGCAGTACTTC,TRBV28,once,NA,TRBJ2-7
CASSLFRDILNYGYTF,TGTGCCAGCAGTTTGTTTCGGGACATCCTTAACTATGGCTACACCTTC,TRBV28,NA,NA,TRBJ1-2
CASSYSGTGGHGYTF,TGTGCCAGCAGTTACTCCGGGACAGGGGGTCATGGCTACACCTTC,TRBV6-5,NA,TRBD1,TRBJ1-2
CASSQRCYTIRTEAFF,TGTGCCAGCAGTCAACGCTGCTACACAATTCGCACTGAAGCTTTCTTT,TRBV21-1,NA,NA,TRBJ1-1
CASSRQGLHTF,TGTGCCAGCAGTCGACAGGGATTACACACCTTC,TRBV28,NA,TRBD1,TRBJ1-2
CASSITSGGFLFF,TGTGCCAGCAGCATCACTAGCGGGGGGTTCCTATTCTTC,TRBV7-2,NA,TRBD2,TRBJ2-1
CASSRTGRFDTGELFF,TGTGCCAGCAGCCGGACAGGGCGCTTCGACACCGGGGAGCTGTTTTTT,TRBV4-2,NA,TRBD1,TRBJ2-2
CASSKVRRHSNQPQHF,TGTGCCAGCAGCAAAGTACGGAGACATAGCAATCAGCCCCAGCATTTT,TRBV21-1,NA,NA,TRBJ1-5
CSVVGQGVFGYTF,TGCAGCGTTGTAGGACAGGGGGTTTTTGGCTACACCTTC,TRBV29-1,few,TRBD1,TRBJ1-2
CSVDSVGSSGAFF,TGCAGCGTTGACTCCGTAGGGTCCTCGGGAGCTTTCTTT,TRBV29-1,NA,NA,TRBJ1-1
CASSSGGLGDTQYF,TGCGCCAGCAGCTCTGGGGGGCTTGGAGATACGCAGTATTTT,TRBV5-1,NA,NA,TRBJ2-3
CASSSGWGNTIYF,TGTGCCAGCAGTTCGGGTTGGGGAAACACCATATATTTT,TRBV27,NA,NA,TRBJ1-3
CASSERRSGGKYF,TGTGCCAGCAGTGAACGAAGAAGTGGGGGGAAGTATTTT,TRBV2,NA,NA,TRBJ2-3
CASSQGLLSTEQYF,TGTGCCAGCTCGCAGGGACTCCTTAGTACCGAGCAGTACTTC,TRBV18,NA,NA,TRBJ2-7
CASSLDSYTEAFF,TGCGCCAGCAGCTTGGACAGTTACACTGAAGCTTTCTTT,TRBV5-1,NA,NA,TRBJ1-1